This T cell receptor beta chain was sequenced for a study of blood T cell repertoires in COVID-19. The CDR3 extends over 17 amino acids. Germline CDR1 is WNHNN and CDR2 is SYGVQD (reference sequence). J was trimmed by 2 bases and V by 8 bases; bases with no gene match: 12. In the original analysis: Amplifying reference gene primers gave estimates of nucleated cell counts. Data came from immunoSEQ multiplex PCR; TCRdb stores just in-frame clones and leaves some out. Clone size and the V and J calls come from that table; the DNA yielded D and trimming. The sample holds around 170,000 clones, under 90% seen once.

V usage is TRBV10-1 and J usage is TRBJ1-5; 10 bases match TRBD1. The TCR comes from a man aged 30 to 39 with active or convalescent COVID-19. The sequenced sample consisted of peripheral blood. The CDR3 nucleotides are TGCGCCAGCGGGCCGGGACAGGGGTTCCCCCGCAATCAGCCCCAGCATTTT. Encoded protein: CASGPGQGFPRNQPQHF.